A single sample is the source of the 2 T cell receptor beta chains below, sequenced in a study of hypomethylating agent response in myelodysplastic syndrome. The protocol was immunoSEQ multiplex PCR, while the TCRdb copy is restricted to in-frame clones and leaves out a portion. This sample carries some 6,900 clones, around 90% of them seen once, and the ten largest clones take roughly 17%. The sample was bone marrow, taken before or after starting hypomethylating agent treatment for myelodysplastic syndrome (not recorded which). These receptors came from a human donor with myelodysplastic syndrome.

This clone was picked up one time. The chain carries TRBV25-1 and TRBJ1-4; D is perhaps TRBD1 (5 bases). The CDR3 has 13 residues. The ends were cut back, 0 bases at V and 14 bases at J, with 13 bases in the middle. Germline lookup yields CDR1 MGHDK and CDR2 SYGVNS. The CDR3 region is CASSEYSWQGLFF. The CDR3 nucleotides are TGTGCCAGCAGTGAATACTCCTGGCAGGGCCTGTTTTTT.

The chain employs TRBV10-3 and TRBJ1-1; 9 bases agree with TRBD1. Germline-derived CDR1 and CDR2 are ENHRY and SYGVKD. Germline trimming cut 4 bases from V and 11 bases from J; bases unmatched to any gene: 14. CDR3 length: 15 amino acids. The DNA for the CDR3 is TGTGCCATCAGTGGGATGGAGACAGGGGGGGAGGTTGCTTTCTTT. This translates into CAISGMETGGEVAFF.